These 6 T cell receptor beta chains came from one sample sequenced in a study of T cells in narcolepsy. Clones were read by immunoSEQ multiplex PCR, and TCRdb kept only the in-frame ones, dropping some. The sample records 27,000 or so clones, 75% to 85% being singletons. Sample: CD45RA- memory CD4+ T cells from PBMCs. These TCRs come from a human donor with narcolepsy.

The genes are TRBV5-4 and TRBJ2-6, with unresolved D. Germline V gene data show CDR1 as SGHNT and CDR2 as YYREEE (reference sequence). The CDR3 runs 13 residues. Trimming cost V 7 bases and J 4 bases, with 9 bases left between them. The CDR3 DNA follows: TGTGCCAGCCATCTCTTCGGGGCCAACGTCCTGACTTTC. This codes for CASHLFGANVLTF.

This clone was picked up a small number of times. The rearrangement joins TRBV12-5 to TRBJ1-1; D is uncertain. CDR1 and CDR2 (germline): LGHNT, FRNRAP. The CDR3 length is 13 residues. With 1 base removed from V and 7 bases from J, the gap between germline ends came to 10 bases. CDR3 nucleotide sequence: TGTGCTAGTGGTTTGGAGGGAGGTAGTGAAGCTTTCTTT. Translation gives CASGLEGGSEAFF.

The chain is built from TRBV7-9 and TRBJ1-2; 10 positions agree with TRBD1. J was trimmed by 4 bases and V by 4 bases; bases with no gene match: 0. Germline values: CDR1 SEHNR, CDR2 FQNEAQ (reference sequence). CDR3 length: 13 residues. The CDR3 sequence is CASSWTGGYGYTF. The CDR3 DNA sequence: TGTGCCAGCAGCTGGACAGGGGGCTATGGCTACACCTTC.

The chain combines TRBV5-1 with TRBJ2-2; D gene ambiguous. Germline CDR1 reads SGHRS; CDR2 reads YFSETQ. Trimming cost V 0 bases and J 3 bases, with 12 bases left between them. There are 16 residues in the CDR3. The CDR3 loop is CASSLGNSPDTGELFF. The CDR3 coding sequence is TGCGCCAGCAGCTTGGGCAACTCCCCGGACACCGGGGAGCTGTTTTTT.

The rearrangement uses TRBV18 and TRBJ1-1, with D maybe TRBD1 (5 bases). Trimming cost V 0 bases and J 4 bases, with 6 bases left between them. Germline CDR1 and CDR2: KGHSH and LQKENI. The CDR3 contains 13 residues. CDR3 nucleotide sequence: TGTGCCAGCTCACCACCAGGGACCACTGAAGCTTTCTTT. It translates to CASSPPGTTEAFF.

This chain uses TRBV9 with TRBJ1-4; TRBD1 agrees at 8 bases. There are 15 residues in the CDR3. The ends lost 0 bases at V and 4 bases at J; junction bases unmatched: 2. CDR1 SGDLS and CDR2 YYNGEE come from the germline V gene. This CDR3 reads CASSVGDRINEKLFF. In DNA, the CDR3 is TGTGCCAGCAGCGTAGGGGACAGGATTAATGAAAAACTGTTTTTT.